Below, 19 T cell receptor beta chains from the same sample are listed, as sequenced in a study of identical twins. TCRdb itself ran the 5' RACE reads through MiXCR, one entry per CDR3 protein. The sample holds around 1.7 million distinct CDR3 sequences, less than 35% seen once. Material: cord blood. The receptors were sampled from a newborn girl in good health.

The chain links TRBV14 to TRBJ2-1, with TRBD2 matching 12 bases. Trimming cost V 3 bases and J 10 bases; bases outside gene matches: 4. The CDR3 extends over 14 amino acids. Germline-derived CDR1 and CDR2 are SGHDN and FVKESK. CDR3 sequence: CASSQRGTSGEQFF. The CDR3 region has the DNA TGTGCCAGCAGCCAGCGGGGGACTAGCGGGGAGCAGTTCTTC.

Only a few counts were recorded for this clonotype. CDR3 bases: TGCAGTGCTAGTCAGGAGAATGAGCAGTACTTC. Its protein is CSASQENEQYF. The chain combines TRBV20-1 with TRBJ2-7; D is unresolved. This CDR3 is 11 amino acids long. V was pared by 3 bases and J by 7 bases, with 10 bases between. The V gene's germline CDR1 is DFQATT and CDR2 SNEGSKA (reference sequence).

Note on this clonotype: A much larger clone lies a single base off, so this may be a read error. V usage is TRBV3-1 and J usage is TRBJ2-5; D not resolved. The CDR3 extends over 12 amino acids. Germline-derived CDR1 and CDR2 are LGHDT and YNNKEL (reference sequence). The DNA of the CDR3 is TGTGCCTGCAGCCAATACGGGTCGATTCAGTACTTC. It is translated as CACSQYGSIQYF.

This clonotype was recorded a few times. This chain joins TRBV27 and TRBJ2-5; the D gene is possibly TRBD1 (6 bases). The CDR3 covers 14 residues. The germline V gene has CDR1 MNHEY and CDR2 SMNVEV (reference sequence). The V end was cut by 3 bases, the J end by 11 bases, with 19 bases between. DNA for the CDR3: TGTGCCAGCAGTTTGGCCAGGGGCCACAATGAGCAGTACTTC. Translating it yields CASSLARGHNEQYF.

This chain uses TRBV5-1 with TRBJ2-5; D remains unclear. The V gene lost 2 bases and the J gene lost 11 bases, with 16 bases spanning the gap. From germline, CDR1 is SGHRS and CDR2 YFSETQ. The length of the CDR3 is 13 residues. This CDR3 reads CASSFALPNEQYF. CDR3 DNA: TGCGCCAGCAGCTTTGCACTACCCAATGAGCAGTACTTC.

This clonotype was detected a few times. The chain couples TRBV6-1 to TRBJ1-1; TRBD1 is a possible D gene (5 bases). Germline CDR1 MNHNS, CDR2 SASEGT. This CDR3 spans 15 amino acids. V was shortened by 1 base and J by 0 bases, with 9 bases between the two germline ends. CDR3 bases: TGTGCCAGCAGTGAAGTTAGACAGCTGAACACTGAAGCTTTCTTT. Encoded protein: CASSEVRQLNTEAFF.

This clonotype was seen at least ten times. An end of the junction differs from the germline gene, which may be a read error. The V call is TRBV5-1, the J call TRBJ1-2; tentative D call: TRBD1 (6 bases). The CDR3 spans 14 residues. Looked up from germline, CDR1 is SGHRS and CDR2 is YFSETQ. This CDR3 reads CASSLAGDNYGYTF. CDR3 nucleotides: TGTGCCAGCAGCTTGGCAGGGGATAACTATGGCTACACCTTC. The full variable domain, with the rest looked up from reference TRBV5-1 and TRBJ1-2, is KAGVTQTPRYLIKTRGQQVTLSCSPISGHRSVSWYQQTPGQGLQFLFEYFSETQRNKGNFPGRFSGRQFSNSRSEMNVSTLELGDSALYLCASSLAGDNYGYTFGSGTRLTVV.

This chain joins TRBV2 and TRBJ1-5; D is ambiguous. This CDR3 has 14 residues. Per the germline V gene, CDR1 is SNHLY and CDR2 is FYNNEI. The V end was cut by 6 bases, the J end by 6 bases, with 15 bases between. CDR3 region: CASSLLLLGQPQHF. The CDR3 DNA is TGTGCCAGCAGCCTCCTATTGCTAGGTCAGCCCCAGCATTTT.

The V and J genes are TRBV10-2 and TRBJ1-5; no clear D. CDR1 WSHSY and CDR2 SAAADI come from the germline V gene. Trimming stripped 0 bases from V and 1 base from J, with 1 base between. The CDR3 spans 13 residues. Written as DNA, the CDR3 is TGCGCCAGCAGTGAGTCGAGCAATCAGCCCCAGCATTTT. Amino acids: CASSESSNQPQHF.

The table lists this clonotype with a few counts. V usage is TRBV12-3 or TRBV12-4 and J usage is TRBJ1-6; 7 bases are shared with TRBD1. CDR3 length: 14 residues. V shed 6 bases and J 4 bases; nucleotides not matched to a gene: 3. The CDR3 DNA reads TGTGCCAGCAGACCGGGACAGTATAATTCACCCCTCCACTTT. Encoded protein: CASRPGQYNSPLHF.

This chain connects TRBV4-2 to TRBJ2-4; 7 bases map to TRBD1. The J call may not be correct, given that the DNA end is closer to TRBJ2-7. Germline V lookup: CDR1 LGHNA, CDR2 YNFKEQ. The CDR3 length is 14 residues. The CDR3 protein is CASSQGEQGYEQYF. CDR3 nucleotide sequence: TGTGCCAGCAGCCAAGGGGAACAGGGGTACGAGCAGTACTTC.

This clonotype was counted a few times. V usage is TRBV20-1 and J usage is TRBJ2-1; 8 positions match TRBD2. The junction had 8 bases not matched to a gene; V was cut back by 8 bases and J by 5 bases. The germline CDR1 and CDR2 sequences are DFQATT and SNEGSKA (reference sequence). The CDR3 loop spans 13 amino acids. CDR3 in amino acids: CSSARGAHNEQFF. For the CDR3, the DNA is TGCAGTTCGGCGCGGGGGGCTCACAATGAGCAGTTCTTC.

This clonotype was found many times. The J gene is TRBJ1-2, the V gene TRBV12-3 or TRBV12-4; TRBD1 agrees at 9 bases. With V trimmed by 3 bases and J by 4 bases, 6 bases remained unmatched. The CDR3 has 15 amino acids. The CDR3 nucleotides are TGTGCCAGCAGTTTCTACCCGACAGGGGGCTATGGCTACACCTTC. This translates into CASSFYPTGGYGYTF.

The chain recombines TRBV4-1 with TRBJ2-7, with a tentative D call TRBD1 (5 bases). The assigned J gene may be wrong: the sequence end matches TRBJ2-4 better. The CDR3 is made up of 16 amino acids. The germline V gene has CDR1 MGHRA and CDR2 YSYEKL. The CDR3 DNA is TGCGCCAGCAGCCAAGATCAGTTAAGGGGCAGAAACATTCAGTACTTC. Its translation: CASSQDQLRGRNIQYF.

In this sample, this clonotype turned up many times. J is TRBJ2-3 and V is TRBV27; no clear D. The CDR3 loop spans 16 amino acids. V was clipped by 4 bases and J by 0 bases, with 14 bases between them. Germline values: CDR1 MNHEY, CDR2 SMNVEV (reference sequence). For the CDR3, the DNA is TGTGCCAGCAGTTCCCCCTCCGGCCCTAGCACAGATACGCAGTATTTT. Translation: CASSSPSGPSTDTQYF.

About this clonotype: One end of the junction is discordant with germline, which a read error may explain. The chain joins TRBV3-1 to TRBJ2-6; D perhaps matches TRBD1 (5 bases). Per germline, CDR1 LGHDT and CDR2 YNNKEL (reference sequence). This CDR3 region has 12 residues. The CDR3 loop is CASSPGADVLTF. CDR3 bases: TGTGCCAGCAGCCCTGGGGCCGACGTCCTGACTTTC.

The V gene is TRBV10-3, the J gene TRBJ1-2; D may be TRBD1 (6 bases). Per germline, CDR1 ENHRY and CDR2 SYGVKD. The CDR3 length is 12 residues. V dropped 10 bases and J dropped 7 bases, with 16 bases sitting between them. CDR3 protein: CATFSGEGGYTF. The CDR3 nucleotides are TGTGCCACCTTCTCAGGGGAGGGTGGCTACACCTTC.

The genes are TRBV7-9 and TRBJ2-1; D uncertain. V was shortened by 1 base and J by 3 bases, with 13 bases between the two germline ends. Germline V CDR1 and CDR2: SEHNR, FQNEAQ (reference sequence). The CDR3 spans 16 residues. The CDR3: CASSLGYRALYNEQFF. The CDR3, as DNA: TGTGCCAGCAGCTTAGGCTACCGGGCCCTCTACAATGAGCAGTTCTTC.

The rearrangement joins TRBV7-2 to TRBJ2-5, with D hard to call. CDR3 size: 15 residues. Trimming stripped 1 base from V and 1 base from J, with 10 bases between. Germline lookup yields CDR1 SGHTA and CDR2 FQGNSA. DNA of the CDR3: TGTGCCAGCAGCTTAGTAGGCAGTGTCCAAGAGACCCAGTACTTC. As protein: CASSLVGSVQETQYF. Looking up the rest from reference TRBV7-2 and TRBJ2-5 gives the full variable domain: GAGVSQSPSNKVTEKGKDVELRCDPISGHTALYWYRQSLGQGLEFLIYFQGNSAPDKSGLPSDRFSAERTGGSVSTLTIQRTQQEDSAVYLCASSLVGSVQETQYFGPGTRLLVL.